The clone carrying this T cell receptor beta chain came up many times. This sample is drawn from a study of early T cells in non-severe SARS-CoV-2 infection. Germline assignment: CDR1 MNHEY and CDR2 SMNVEV (reference sequence). The V and J ends lost 2 bases and 5 bases respectively, with 21 bases between them. CDR3 length: 17 residues. MiXCR was run by TCRdb on the 5' RACE reads, yielding one entry per CDR3 protein. Of some 71,000 distinct CDR3 sequences in the sample, 12% were seen once. V and J are TRBV27 and TRBJ2-5; D is perhaps TRBD1 (6 bases). Input material: whole blood. The source is an adult who was a healthcare worker with PCR-confirmed SARS-CoV-2 infection or an uninfected control (not recorded which). CDR3 residues: CASSLGTQGGMMETQYF. DNA of the CDR3: TGTGCCAGCAGTTTAGGGACACAGGGTGGCATGATGGAGACCCAGTACTTC.